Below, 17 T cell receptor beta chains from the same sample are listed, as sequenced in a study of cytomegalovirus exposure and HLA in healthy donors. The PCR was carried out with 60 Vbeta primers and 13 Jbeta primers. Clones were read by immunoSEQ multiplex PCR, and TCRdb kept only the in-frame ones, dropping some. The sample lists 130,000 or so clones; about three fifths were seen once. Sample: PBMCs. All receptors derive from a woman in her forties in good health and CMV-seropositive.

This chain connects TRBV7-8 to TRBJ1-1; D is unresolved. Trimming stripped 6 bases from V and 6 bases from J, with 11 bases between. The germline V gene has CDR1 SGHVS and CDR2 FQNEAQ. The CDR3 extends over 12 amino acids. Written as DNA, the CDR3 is TGTGCCAGCAGTTCTGAGTACCCTGAAGCTTTCTTT. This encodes CASSSEYPEAFF.

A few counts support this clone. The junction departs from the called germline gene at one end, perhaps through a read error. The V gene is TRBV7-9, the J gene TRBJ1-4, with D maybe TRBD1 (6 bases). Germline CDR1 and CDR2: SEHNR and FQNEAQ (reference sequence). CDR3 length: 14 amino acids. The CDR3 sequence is CSSSEQGLPEKLFF. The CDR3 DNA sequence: TGTTCCAGCAGCGAACAGGGTCTCCCCGAAAAACTGTTTTTT.

The CDR3 nucleotides read TGTGCCAGCAGCGATTACAGGGGGGGGAATGAGCAGTTCTTC. This encodes CASSDYRGGNEQFF. The chain has TRBV9 and TRBJ2-1, with a tentative D call TRBD1 (8 bases). Between the trimmed V and J ends, which lost 3 bases and 7 bases, there was a span of 14 bases. Looked up from germline, CDR1 is SGDLS and CDR2 is YYNGEE. This CDR3 comprises 14 residues.

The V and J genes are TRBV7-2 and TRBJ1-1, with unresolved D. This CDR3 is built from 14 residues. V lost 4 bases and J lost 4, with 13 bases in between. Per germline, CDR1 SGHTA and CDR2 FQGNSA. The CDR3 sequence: CASSSTPGSTEAFF. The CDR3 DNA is TGTGCCAGCAGCTCGACTCCCGGGTCCACTGAAGCTTTCTTT.

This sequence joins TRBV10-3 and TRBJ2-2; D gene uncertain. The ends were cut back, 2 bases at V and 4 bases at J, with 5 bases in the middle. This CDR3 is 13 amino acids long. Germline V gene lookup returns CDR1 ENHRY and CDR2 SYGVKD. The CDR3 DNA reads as TGTGCCATCAGTGAGACCAGCACCGGGGAGCTGTTTTTT. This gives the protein CAISETSTGELFF.

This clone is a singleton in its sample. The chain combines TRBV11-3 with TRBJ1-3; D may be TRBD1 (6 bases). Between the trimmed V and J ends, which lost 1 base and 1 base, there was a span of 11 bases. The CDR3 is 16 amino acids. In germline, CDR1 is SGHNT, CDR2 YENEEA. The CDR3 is CASSLVGADSGNTIYF. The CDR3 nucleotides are TGTGCCAGCAGCTTAGTGGGGGCGGATTCTGGAAACACCATATATTTT.

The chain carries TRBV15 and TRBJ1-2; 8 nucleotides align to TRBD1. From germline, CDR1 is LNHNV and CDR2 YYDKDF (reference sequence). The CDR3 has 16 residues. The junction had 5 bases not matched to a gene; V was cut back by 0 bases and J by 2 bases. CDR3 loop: CATSRDMDRVNYGYTF. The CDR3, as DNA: TGTGCCACCAGCAGAGATATGGACAGGGTCAACTATGGCTACACCTTC.

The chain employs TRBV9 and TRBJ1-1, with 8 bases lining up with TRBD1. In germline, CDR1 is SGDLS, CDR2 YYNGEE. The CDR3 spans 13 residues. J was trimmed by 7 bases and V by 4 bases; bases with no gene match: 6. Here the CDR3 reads CASSLGTGGEAFF. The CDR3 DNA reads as TGTGCCAGCAGCCTTGGGACAGGCGGTGAAGCTTTCTTT. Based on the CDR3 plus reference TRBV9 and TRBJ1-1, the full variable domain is DSGVTQTPKHLITATGQRVTLRCSPRSGDLSVYWYQQSLDQGLQFLIQYYNGEERAKGNILERFSAQQFPDLHSELNLSSLELGDSALYFCASSLGTGGEAFFGQGTRLTVV.

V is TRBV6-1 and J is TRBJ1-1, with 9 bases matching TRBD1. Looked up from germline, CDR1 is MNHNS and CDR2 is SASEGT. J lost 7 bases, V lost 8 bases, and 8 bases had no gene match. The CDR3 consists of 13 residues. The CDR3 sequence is CASLGGTGSEAFF. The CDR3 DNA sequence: TGTGCCAGCCTGGGCGGGACAGGGAGTGAAGCTTTCTTT.

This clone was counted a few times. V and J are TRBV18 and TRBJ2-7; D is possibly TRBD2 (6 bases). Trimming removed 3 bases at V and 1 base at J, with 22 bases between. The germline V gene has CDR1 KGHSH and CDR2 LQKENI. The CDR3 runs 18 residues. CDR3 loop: CASSPPGLFGGPSYEQYF. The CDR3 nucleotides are TGTGCCAGCTCACCGCCGGGACTTTTCGGAGGGCCTTCCTACGAGCAGTACTTC.

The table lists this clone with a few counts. The chain's CDR3 is CASSQQLGTGGGKLFF. The CDR3 DNA reads TGTGCCAGCAGCCAGCAACTGGGTACAGGGGGCGGAAAACTGTTTTTT. The rearrangement uses TRBV7-9 and TRBJ1-4; TRBD1 agrees at 9 bases. With 5 bases clipped from V and 10 bases from J, the junction kept 14 bases outside the gene matches. CDR1 SEHNR and CDR2 FQNEAQ come from the germline V gene (reference sequence). The CDR3 consists of 16 residues.

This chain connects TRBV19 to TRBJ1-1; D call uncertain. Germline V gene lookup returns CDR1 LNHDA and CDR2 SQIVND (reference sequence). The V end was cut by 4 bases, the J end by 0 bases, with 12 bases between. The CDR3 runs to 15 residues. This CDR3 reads CASSRTGGMNTEAFF. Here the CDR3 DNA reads TGTGCCAGTAGTAGAACCGGCGGAATGAACACTGAAGCTTTCTTT. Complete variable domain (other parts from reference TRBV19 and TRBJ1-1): DGGITQSPKYLFRKEGQNVTLSCEQNLNHDAMYWYRQDPGQGLRLIYYSQIVNDFQKGDIAEGYSVSREKKESFPLTVTSAQKNPTAFYLCASSRTGGMNTEAFFGQGTRLTVV.

The CDR3 reads CASRGLEKETQYF. The CDR3 region has the DNA TGTGCCAGCAGGGGACTGGAAAAAGAGACCCAGTACTTC. This chain uses TRBV21-1 with TRBJ2-5; TRBD2, the D gene given by the table, was not confirmed from the DNA. TRBV21-1 constitutes a pseudogene. The CDR3 is 13 residues long.

The CDR3 protein is CASSRDREDAFF. The CDR3 nucleotides read TGTGCCAGCAGCAGGGACAGGGAGGATGCTTTCTTT. V gene TRBV7-9 combines with J gene TRBJ1-1; 9 bases map to TRBD1. The germline gives CDR1 SEHNR, CDR2 FQNEAQ (reference sequence). The ends lost 5 bases at V and 11 bases at J; junction bases unmatched: 6. The CDR3 has 12 residues.

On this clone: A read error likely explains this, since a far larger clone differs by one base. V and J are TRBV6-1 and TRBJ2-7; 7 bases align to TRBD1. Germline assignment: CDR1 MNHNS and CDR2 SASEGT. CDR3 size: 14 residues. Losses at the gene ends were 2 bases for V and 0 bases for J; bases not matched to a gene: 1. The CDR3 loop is CASSEWDSSYEQYF. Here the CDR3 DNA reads TGTGCCAGCAGTGAATGGGACAGCTCCTACGAGCAGTACTTC.

The CDR3 coding sequence is TGTGCCAGCAGCCAGTTTCCCGGGACAGGGTACGAGCAGTACTTC. Amino acid sequence: CASSQFPGTGYEQYF. The chain has TRBV13 and TRBJ2-7, with 9 bases identical to TRBD1. V lost 5 bases to trimming and J lost 4 bases; unmatched junction nucleotides: 9. CDR1 PRHDT and CDR2 FYEKMQ come from the germline V gene (reference sequence). The length of the CDR3 is 15 residues.

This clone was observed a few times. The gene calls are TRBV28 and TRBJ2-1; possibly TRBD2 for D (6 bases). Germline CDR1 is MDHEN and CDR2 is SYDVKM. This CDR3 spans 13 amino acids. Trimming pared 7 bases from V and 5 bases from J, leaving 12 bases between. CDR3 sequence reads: CASTTGENNEQFF. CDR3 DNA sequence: TGTGCCAGCACGACGGGAGAAAACAATGAGCAGTTCTTC.